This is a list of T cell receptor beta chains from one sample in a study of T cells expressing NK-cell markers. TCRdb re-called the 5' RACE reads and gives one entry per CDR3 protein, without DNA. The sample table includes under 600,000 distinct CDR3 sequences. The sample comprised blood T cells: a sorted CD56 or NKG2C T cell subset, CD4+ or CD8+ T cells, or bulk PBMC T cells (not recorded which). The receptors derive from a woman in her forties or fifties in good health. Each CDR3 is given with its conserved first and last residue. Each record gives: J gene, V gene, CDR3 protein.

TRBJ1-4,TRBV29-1,CSVRQFEKLFF
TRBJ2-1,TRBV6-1,CASSEAPLLAGEDEQFF
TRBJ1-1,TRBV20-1,CSARRRGGGEAFF
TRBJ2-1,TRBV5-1,CASSIPGQGTFEQFF
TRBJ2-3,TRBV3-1,CASSQSRLGGSADTQYF
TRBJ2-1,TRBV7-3,CASSLTPTSGHNEQFF
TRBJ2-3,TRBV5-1,CASSSGLAGRTDTQYF
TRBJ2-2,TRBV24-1,CATSALAPSGNTGELFF
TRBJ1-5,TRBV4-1,CASSLGTGVNQPQHF
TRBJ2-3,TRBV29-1,CSVKKAGATDTQYF
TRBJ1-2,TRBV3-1,CASSPDVSAKTNYGYTF
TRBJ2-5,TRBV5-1,CASSPGGIQYF
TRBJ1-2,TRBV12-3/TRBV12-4,CASSPTGTFYGYTF
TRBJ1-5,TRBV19,CASSSRRQGLQPQHF
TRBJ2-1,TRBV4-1,CASSQDLWGQVQGNEQFF
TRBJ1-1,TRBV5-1,CASSRGTGEKTEAFF
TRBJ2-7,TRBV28,CASSYLVGRPSYEQYF
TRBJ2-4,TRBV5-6,CASSPGSLLAKNIQYF
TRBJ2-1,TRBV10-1,CASSDRHEQFF
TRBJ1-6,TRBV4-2,CASSQGEGQNSPLHF
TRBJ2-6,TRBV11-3,CASSPGMLGQTGANVLTF
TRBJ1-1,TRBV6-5,CASSYSPGQTEAFF
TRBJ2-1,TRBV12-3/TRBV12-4,CASSTPELNEQFF
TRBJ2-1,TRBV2,CASRILNEQFF
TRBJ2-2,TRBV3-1,CASSPGDRVTGELFF
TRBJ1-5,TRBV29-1,CSVDRTLGNQPQHF
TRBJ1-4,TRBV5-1,CASTLQGGTNEKLFF
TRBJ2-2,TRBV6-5,CASSTRLAGGTGELFF